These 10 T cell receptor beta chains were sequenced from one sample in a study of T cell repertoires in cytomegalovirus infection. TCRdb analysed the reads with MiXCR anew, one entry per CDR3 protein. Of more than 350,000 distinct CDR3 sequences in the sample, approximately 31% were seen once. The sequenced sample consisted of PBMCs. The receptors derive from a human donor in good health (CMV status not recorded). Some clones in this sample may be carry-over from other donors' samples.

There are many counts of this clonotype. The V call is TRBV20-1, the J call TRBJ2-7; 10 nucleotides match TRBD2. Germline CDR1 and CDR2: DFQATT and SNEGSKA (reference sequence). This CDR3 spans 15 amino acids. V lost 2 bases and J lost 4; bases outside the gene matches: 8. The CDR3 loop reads CSARPSGGLRYEQYF. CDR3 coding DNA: TGCAGTGCTAGACCTAGCGGGGGACTTCGTTACGAGCAGTACTTC.

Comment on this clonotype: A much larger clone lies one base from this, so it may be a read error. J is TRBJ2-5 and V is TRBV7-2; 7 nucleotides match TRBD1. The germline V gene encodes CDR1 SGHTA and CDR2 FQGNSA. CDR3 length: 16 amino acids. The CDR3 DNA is TGTTCCAGCAGCCTCAACAGGGGCCTACGAGAAGAGACCCAGTACTTC. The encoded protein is CSSSLNRGLREETQYF.

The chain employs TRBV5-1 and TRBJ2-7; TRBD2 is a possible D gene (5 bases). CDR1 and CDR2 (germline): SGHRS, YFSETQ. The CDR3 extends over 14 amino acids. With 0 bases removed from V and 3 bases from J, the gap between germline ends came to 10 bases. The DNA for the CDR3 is TGCGCCAGCAGCTTGGACGGGGTTGTCTACGAGCAGTACTTC. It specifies CASSLDGVVYEQYF.

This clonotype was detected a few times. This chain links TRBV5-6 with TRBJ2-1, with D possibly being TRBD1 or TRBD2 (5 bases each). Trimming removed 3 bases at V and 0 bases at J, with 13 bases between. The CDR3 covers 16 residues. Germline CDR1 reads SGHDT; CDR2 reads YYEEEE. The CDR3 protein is CASSWGRGSSYNEQFF. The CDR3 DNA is TGTGCCAGCAGCTGGGGCCGGGGTAGCTCCTACAATGAGCAGTTCTTC.

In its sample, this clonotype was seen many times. As DNA, the CDR3 is TGTGCCAGCAGCCCCAGGGGGACTAGCGGCTCGAACACCGGGGAGCTGTTTTTT. The encoded protein is CASSPRGTSGSNTGELFF. V is TRBV7-2 and J is TRBJ2-2; 11 bases fit TRBD2. This CDR3 is 18 amino acids long. V lost 5 bases to trimming and J lost 0 bases; unmatched junction nucleotides: 8. Germline V gene data show CDR1 as SGHTA and CDR2 as FQGNSA.

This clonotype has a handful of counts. This CDR3 is CASSPVAGWSTDTQYF. The CDR3 region has the DNA TGTGCCAGCAGCCCCGTAGCGGGGTGGAGCACAGATACGCAGTATTTT. This sequence joins TRBV3-1 and TRBJ2-3, with TRBD2 identical over 8 bases. This CDR3 has 16 residues. Trimming at V came to 4 bases and at J to 0 bases, leaving 6 bases not matched to a gene. Germline CDR1 reads LGHDT; CDR2 reads YNNKEL (reference sequence).

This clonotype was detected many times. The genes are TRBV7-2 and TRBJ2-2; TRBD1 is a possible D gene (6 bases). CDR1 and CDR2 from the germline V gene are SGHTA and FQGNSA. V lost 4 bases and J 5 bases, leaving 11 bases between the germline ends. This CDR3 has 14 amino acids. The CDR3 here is CASSSNRATGELFF. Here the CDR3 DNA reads TGTGCCAGCAGCTCAAACAGGGCAACCGGGGAGCTGTTTTTT. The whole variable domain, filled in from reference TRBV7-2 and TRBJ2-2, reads GAGVSQSPSNKVTEKGKDVELRCDPISGHTALYWYRQSLGQGLEFLIYFQGNSAPDKSGLPSDRFSAERTGGSVSTLTIQRTQQEDSAVYLCASSSNRATGELFFGEGSRLTVL.

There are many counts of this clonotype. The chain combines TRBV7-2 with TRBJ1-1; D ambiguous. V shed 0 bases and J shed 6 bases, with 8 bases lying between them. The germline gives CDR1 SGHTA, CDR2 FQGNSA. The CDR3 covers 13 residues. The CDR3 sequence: CASSLALRAEAFF. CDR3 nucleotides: TGTGCCAGCAGCTTAGCCCTAAGGGCTGAAGCTTTCTTT.

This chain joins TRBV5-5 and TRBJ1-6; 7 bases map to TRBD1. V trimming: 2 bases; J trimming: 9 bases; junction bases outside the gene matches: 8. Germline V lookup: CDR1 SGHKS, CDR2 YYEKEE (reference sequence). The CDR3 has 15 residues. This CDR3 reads CASSFATGMASPLHF. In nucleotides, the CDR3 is TGTGCCAGCAGCTTCGCGACAGGGATGGCTTCACCCCTCCACTTT. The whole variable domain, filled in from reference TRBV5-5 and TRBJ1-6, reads DAGVTQSPTHLIKTRGQQVTLRCSPISGHKSVSWYQQVLGQGPQFIFQYYEKEERGRGNFPDRFSARQFPNYSSELNVNALLLGDSALYLCASSFATGMASPLHFGNGTRLTVT.

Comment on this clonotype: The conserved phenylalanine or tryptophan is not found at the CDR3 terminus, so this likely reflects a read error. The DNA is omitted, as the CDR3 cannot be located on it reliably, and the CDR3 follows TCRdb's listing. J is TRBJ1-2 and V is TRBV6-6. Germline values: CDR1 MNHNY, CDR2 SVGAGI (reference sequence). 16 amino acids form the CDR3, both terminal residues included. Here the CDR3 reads CASSALQLRANYGYTL.